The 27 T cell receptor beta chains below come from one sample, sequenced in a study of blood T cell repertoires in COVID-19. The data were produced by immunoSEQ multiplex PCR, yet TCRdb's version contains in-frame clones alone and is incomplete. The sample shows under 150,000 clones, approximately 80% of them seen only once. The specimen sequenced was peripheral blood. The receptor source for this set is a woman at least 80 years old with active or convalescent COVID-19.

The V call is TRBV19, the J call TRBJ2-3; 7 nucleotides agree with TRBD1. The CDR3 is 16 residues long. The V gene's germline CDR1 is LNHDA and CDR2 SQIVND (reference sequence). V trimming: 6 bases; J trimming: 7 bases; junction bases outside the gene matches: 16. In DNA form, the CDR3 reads TGTGCCAGTAGGACCGGGACAGATGCCCTCTCTAATACGCAGTATTTT. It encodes CASRTGTDALSNTQYF.

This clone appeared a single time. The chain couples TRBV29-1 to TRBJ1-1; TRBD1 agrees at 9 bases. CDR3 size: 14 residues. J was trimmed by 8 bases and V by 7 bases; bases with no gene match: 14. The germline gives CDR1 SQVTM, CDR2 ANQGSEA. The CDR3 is CSATRQGGQSEAFF. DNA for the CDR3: TGCAGCGCCACGCGACAGGGGGGTCAATCCGAAGCTTTCTTT.

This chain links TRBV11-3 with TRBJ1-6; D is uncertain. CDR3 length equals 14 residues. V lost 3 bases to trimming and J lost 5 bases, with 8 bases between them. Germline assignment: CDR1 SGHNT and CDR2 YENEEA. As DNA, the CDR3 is TGTGCCAGCAGCTTCTCGGGAAATAATTCACCCCTCCACTTT. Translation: CASSFSGNNSPLHF.

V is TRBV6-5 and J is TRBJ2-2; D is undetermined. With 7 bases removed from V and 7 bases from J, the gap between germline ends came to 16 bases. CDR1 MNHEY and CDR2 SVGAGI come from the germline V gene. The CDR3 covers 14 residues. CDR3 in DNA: TGTGCCAGCATTTTTCCAGGTACGCTCGGGGAGCTGTTTTTT. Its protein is CASIFPGTLGELFF.

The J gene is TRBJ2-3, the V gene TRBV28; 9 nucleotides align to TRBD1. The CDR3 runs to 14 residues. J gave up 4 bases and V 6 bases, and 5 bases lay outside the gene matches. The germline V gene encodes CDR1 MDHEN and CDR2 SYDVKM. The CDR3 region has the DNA TGTGCCAGCAGGCAACAGGGGGCTTCAGATACGCAGTATTTT. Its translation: CASRQQGASDTQYF.

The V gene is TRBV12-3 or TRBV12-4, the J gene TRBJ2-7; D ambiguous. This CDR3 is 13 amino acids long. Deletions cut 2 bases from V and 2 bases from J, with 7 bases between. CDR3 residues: CASSLTGPYEQYF. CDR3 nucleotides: TGTGCCAGCAGTTTAACGGGTCCCTACGAGCAGTACTTC.

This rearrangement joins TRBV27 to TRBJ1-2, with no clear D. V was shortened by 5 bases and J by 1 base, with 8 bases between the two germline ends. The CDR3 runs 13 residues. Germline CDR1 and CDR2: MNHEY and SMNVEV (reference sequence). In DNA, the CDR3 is TGTGCCAGCAGTGAGACACGTAACTATGGCTACACCTTC. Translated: CASSETRNYGYTF.

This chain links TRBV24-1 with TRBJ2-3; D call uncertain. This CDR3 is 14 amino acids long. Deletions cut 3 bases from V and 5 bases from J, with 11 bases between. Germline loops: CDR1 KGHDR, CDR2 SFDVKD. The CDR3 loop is CATSDIGRGDTQYF. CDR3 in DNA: TGTGCCACCAGTGATATCGGTAGAGGAGATACGCAGTATTTT.

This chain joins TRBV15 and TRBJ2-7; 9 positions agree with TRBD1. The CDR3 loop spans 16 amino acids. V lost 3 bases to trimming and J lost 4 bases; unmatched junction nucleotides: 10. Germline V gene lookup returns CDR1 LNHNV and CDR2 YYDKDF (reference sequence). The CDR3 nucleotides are TGTGCCACCAGCAGGCCACCGGGACAGGGATCTTACGAGCAGTACTTC. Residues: CATSRPPGQGSYEQYF.

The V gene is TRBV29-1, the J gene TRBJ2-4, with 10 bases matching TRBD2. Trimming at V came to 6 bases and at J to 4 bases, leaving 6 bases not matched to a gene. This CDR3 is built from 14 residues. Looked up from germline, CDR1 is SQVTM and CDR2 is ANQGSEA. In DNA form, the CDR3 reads TGCAGCGTGGCCCCACTAGCGGGAAAAAACATTCAGTACTTC. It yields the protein CSVAPLAGKNIQYF.

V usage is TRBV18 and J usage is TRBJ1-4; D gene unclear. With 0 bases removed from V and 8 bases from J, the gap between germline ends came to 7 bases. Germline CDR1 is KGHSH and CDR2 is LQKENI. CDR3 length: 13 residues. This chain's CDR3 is CASSPPTREKLFF. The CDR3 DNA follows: TGTGCCAGCTCACCACCTACACGAGAAAAACTGTTTTTT.

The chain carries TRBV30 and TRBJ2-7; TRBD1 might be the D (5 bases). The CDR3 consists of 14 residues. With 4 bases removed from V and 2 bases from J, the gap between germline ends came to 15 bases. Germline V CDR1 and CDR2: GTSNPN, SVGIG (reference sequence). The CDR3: CAWTKGWGPYEQYF. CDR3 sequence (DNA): TGTGCCTGGACCAAGGGCTGGGGCCCCTACGAGCAGTACTTC.

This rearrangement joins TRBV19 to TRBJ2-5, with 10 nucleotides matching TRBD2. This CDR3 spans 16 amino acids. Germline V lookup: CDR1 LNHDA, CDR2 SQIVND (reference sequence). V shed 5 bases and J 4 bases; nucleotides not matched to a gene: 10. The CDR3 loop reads CASSWLAGAPPETQYF. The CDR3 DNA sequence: TGTGCCAGTAGTTGGCTAGCGGGGGCCCCTCCAGAGACCCAGTACTTC.

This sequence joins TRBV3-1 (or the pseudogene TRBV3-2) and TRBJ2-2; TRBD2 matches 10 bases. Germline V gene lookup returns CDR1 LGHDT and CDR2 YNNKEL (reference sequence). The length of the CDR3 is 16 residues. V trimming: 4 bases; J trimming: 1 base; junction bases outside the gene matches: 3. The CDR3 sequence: CASSLRTSGNTGELFF. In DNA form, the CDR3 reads TGTGCCAGCAGCCTACGGACTAGCGGGAACACCGGGGAGCTGTTTTTT.

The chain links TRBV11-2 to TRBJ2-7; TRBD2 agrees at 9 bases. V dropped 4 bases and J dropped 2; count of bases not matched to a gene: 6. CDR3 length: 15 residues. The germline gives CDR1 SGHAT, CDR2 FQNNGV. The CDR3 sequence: CASSSHGGGAYEQYF. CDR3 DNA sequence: TGTGCCAGCAGCTCCCACGGCGGGGGGGCCTACGAGCAGTACTTC.

This CDR3 reads CASSGTRNYGYTF. As DNA, the CDR3 is TGTGCCAGCAGCGGGACAAGAAACTATGGCTACACCTTC. This chain joins TRBV14 and TRBJ1-2; tentative D call: TRBD1 (6 bases). This CDR3 region has 13 residues. Germline lookup yields CDR1 SGHDN and CDR2 FVKESK. V was shortened by 5 bases and J by 2 bases, with 9 bases between the two germline ends.

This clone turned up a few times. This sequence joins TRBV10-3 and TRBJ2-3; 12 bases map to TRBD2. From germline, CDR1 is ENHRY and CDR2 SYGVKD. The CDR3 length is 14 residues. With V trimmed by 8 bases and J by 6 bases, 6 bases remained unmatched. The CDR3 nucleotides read TGTGCCATCGGACCAGGGACTAGCGGGGATACGCAGTATTTT. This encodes CAIGPGTSGDTQYF.

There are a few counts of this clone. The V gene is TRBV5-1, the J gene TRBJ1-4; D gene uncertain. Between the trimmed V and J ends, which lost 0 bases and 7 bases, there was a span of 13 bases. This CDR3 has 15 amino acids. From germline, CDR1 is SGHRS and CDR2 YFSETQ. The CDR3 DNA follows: TGCGCCAGCAGCTTGGCAGGCTCCCAACCTGAAAAACTGTTTTTT. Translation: CASSLAGSQPEKLFF.

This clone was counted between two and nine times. CDR3 coding DNA: TGTGCCAGCAGCTCTAGGGGAGGCCCTAGCGGCGGCTACACCTTC. This translates into CASSSRGGPSGGYTF. V and J are TRBV7-2 and TRBJ1-2, with a possible D match to TRBD1 (5 bases). Germline values: CDR1 SGHTA, CDR2 FQGNSA. The CDR3 loop spans 15 amino acids. V shed 4 bases and J shed 8 bases, with 20 bases lying between them.

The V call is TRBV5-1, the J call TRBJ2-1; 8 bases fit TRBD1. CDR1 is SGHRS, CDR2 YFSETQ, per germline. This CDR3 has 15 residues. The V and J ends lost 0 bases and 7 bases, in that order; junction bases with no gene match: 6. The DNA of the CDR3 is TGCGCCAGCAGCTTGGACAGGGGGACATCAAATGAGCAGTTCTTC. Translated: CASSLDRGTSNEQFF.

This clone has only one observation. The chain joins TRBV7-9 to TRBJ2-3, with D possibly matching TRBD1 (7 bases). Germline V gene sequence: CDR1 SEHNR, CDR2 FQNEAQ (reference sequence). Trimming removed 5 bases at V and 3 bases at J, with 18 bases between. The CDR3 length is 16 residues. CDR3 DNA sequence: TGTGCCAGCAGCGCTTTACAGGGGCGGGGAACAGATACGCAGTATTTT. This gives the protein CASSALQGRGTDTQYF.

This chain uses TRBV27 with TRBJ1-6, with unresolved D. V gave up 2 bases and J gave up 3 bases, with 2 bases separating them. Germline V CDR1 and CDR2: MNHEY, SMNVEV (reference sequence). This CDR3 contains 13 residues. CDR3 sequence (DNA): TGTGCCAGCAGTTTACTCTATAATTCACCCCTCCACTTT. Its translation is CASSLLYNSPLHF.

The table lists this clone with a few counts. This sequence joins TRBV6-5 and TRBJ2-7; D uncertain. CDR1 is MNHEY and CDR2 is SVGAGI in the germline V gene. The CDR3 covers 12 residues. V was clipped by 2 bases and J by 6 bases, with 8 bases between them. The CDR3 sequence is CASSYLSGEQYF. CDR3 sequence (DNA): TGTGCCAGCAGTTACCTAAGTGGCGAGCAGTACTTC.

CDR3 in DNA: TGTGCCAGCAGCCAAGAAACAGGGGTCACTGAAGCTTTCTTT. This translates into CASSQETGVTEAFF. The chain links TRBV3-1 (or the pseudogene TRBV3-2) to TRBJ1-1; 7 bases align to TRBD1. Germline values: CDR1 LGHDT, CDR2 YNNKEL (reference sequence). CDR3 length: 14 amino acids. The V gene end was trimmed by 0 bases and the J gene end by 4 bases; junction bases not matched to a gene: 2.

DNA of the CDR3: TGTGCCAGCAACGGGGAGACCCAGTACTTC. This translates into CASNGETQYF. The V gene is TRBV11-2, the J gene TRBJ2-5, with no clear D. CDR3 length: 10 amino acids. Germline V gene lookup returns CDR1 SGHAT and CDR2 FQNNGV. Between the trimmed V and J ends, which lost 7 bases and 5 bases, there was a span of 5 bases.

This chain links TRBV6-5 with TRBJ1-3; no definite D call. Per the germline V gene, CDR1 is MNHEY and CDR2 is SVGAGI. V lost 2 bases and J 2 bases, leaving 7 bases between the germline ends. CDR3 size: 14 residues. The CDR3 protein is CASSYTQAGNTIYF. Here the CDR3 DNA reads TGTGCCAGCAGTTACACGCAGGCTGGAAACACCATATATTTT.

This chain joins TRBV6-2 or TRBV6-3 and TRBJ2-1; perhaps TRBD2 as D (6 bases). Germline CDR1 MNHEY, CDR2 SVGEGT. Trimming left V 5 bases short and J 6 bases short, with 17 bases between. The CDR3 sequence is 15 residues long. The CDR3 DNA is TGTGCCAGCAGTCCAACCCGCGGGACTTCCAATGAGCAGTTCTTC. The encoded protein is CASSPTRGTSNEQFF.